The clone carrying this T cell receptor beta chain came up a few times. Its antigen is still unknown. V dropped 5 bases and J dropped 5 bases, with 15 bases sitting between them. Looked up from germline, CDR1 is DFQATT and CDR2 is SNEGSKA (reference sequence). The CDR3 has 13 amino acids. This sample is part of a study of blood T cells in healthy people across ages. Broader study findings: In long-lived donors, naive CD4+ cell counts and diversity exceeded those of aged donors.

For the second PCR, which ran for about 7 to 11 cycles, a sample-barcoded 5' primer and a J-beta primer mix were used. Each cDNA molecule, via a template-switch adaptor with 12 random nucleotides, was tagged. In TCRdb, the 5' RACE reads were re-called with MiXCR into one record per CDR3 protein. Here the sample spans 2 million or so distinct CDR3 sequences, about 49% being singletons. V and J are TRBV20-1 and TRBJ2-5, with D perhaps TRBD1 or TRBD2 (6 bases each). This receptor was taken from a woman in her forties in good health. Sequences were obtained from blood. CDR3 sequence: CSASLARGETQYF. The CDR3 DNA sequence: TGCAGTGCTTCCCTAGCGAGGGGGGAGACCCAGTACTTC.